The T cell receptor beta chain described here comes from a study of T-cell reconstitution after alpha-beta-depleted transplantation in children. Researchers prepared the TCRbeta library using unique molecular identifiers, the study reports. MiXCR, applied by TCRdb to the PCR reads, yields one record per CDR3 protein. This table holds hundreds of thousands of distinct CDR3 sequences, 13% found once. Findings and caveats of the study: Several hundred rapidly expanded clones from non-depleted graft cells reportedly supplied alpha-beta T cells about two months post-transplant. Some patients owed their high day-60 TCRbeta diversity to surviving recipient T cells and thymic progenitors. Once a year had passed after transplant, T-cell counts and diversity came mostly from newly produced T cells.

This clonotype showed up just a few times. Its antigen is currently unknown. The receptor's source is a girl aged 2 to 10 with congenital amegakaryocytic thrombocytopenia, due to receive a stem cell transplant. Here the sequenced sample was PBMCs, taken before TCRalphabeta/CD19-depleted stem cell transplant.

The CDR3 DNA reads TGCAGTGCTAGGGGAGGACTGGGACGCACAGATACGCAGTATTTT. Translating gives CSARGGLGRTDTQYF. J is TRBJ2-3 and V is TRBV20-1; tentatively, D is TRBD2 (6 bases). Germline loops: CDR1 DFQATT, CDR2 SNEGSKA (reference sequence). V lost 3 bases and J 1 base, leaving 14 bases between the germline ends. This CDR3 contains 15 residues.